These 32 T cell receptor beta chains were sequenced from one sample in a study of cytomegalovirus exposure and HLA in healthy donors. It was with 60 Vbeta and 13 Jbeta primers that the PCR ran. Libraries were prepared by immunoSEQ multiplex PCR; TCRdb keeps only in-frame clonotypes and omits some of them. In the table there are hundreds of thousands of clones, under 70% of which are singletons. The specimen sequenced was PBMCs. These TCRs come from a man between 40 and 49 years old in good health and CMV-seropositive.

This clone has more than one count but fewer than ten. The chain links TRBV5-4 to TRBJ1-2; maybe TRBD1 (6 bases). V gave up 4 bases and J gave up 3 bases, with 16 bases separating them. Germline-derived CDR1 and CDR2 are SGHNT and YYREEE (reference sequence). CDR3 length equals 15 residues. The CDR3 DNA reads as TGTGCCAGCAGCGCCGGGGGCGGGGGCGACTATGGCTACACCTTC. Amino acids: CASSAGGGGDYGYTF.

The J gene is TRBJ2-7, the V gene TRBV11-3; 8 bases are shared with TRBD1. V dropped 5 bases and J dropped 5; count of bases not matched to a gene: 8. CDR3 size: 14 residues. Germline CDR1 and CDR2: SGHNT and YENEEA. The chain's CDR3 is CASSPGQGWDEQYF. For the CDR3, the DNA is TGTGCCAGCAGCCCAGGACAGGGTTGGGACGAGCAGTACTTC.

The chain uses TRBV6-4 and TRBJ2-1, with TRBD2 matching over 10 bases. Germline assignment: CDR1 MRHNA and CDR2 SNTAGT. This CDR3 is 15 amino acids long. Trimming at V came to 3 bases and at J to 5 bases, leaving 4 bases not matched to a gene. The CDR3 reads CASSEELAGNNEQFF. The CDR3 DNA sequence: TGTGCCAGCAGTGAAGAACTAGCGGGGAACAATGAGCAGTTCTTC.

The rearrangement joins TRBV5-1 to TRBJ1-4; 9 nucleotides match TRBD1. Germline V gene data show CDR1 as SGHRS and CDR2 as YFSETQ. V was pared by 4 bases and J by 7 bases, with 8 bases of the junction left unmatched. The CDR3 runs to 15 residues. CDR3 region: CASSPSRDRAEKLFF. The CDR3 DNA reads as TGCGCCAGCAGCCCAAGCCGGGACAGGGCTGAAAAACTGTTTTTT. The variable domain in full, with the rest retrieved from reference TRBV5-1 and TRBJ1-4, is KAGVTQTPRYLIKTRGQQVTLSCSPISGHRSVSWYQQTPGQGLQFLFEYFSETQRNKGNFPGRFSGRQFSNSRSEMNVSTLELGDSALYLCASSPSRDRAEKLFFGSGTQLSVL.

This clone appeared a few times. The chain joins TRBV19 to TRBJ1-1; tentative D call: TRBD1 (5 bases). The CDR3 length is 12 residues. Trimming shortened V by 8 bases and J by 1 base, and 8 bases separated the two germline ends. CDR1 and CDR2 (germline): LNHDA, SQIVND (reference sequence). CDR3 loop: CASSQGNTEAFF. The CDR3 DNA reads as TGTGCCAGTTCGCAGGGGAACACTGAAGCTTTCTTT.

This clone appeared once. The rearrangement joins TRBV7-9 to TRBJ1-1; no firm D call. Deletions cut 7 bases from V and 10 bases from J, with 16 bases between. The CDR3 spans 12 residues. Looked up from germline, CDR1 is SEHNR and CDR2 is FQNEAQ (reference sequence). The CDR3 loop is CASTASGAGAFF. CDR3 in DNA: TGTGCCAGCACCGCCTCGGGAGCTGGAGCTTTCTTT.

This clone was found once. The rearrangement uses TRBV19 and TRBJ2-1; 9 bases line up with TRBD1. Germline trimming cut 5 bases from V and 7 bases from J; bases unmatched to any gene: 9. Germline CDR1 LNHDA, CDR2 SQIVND (reference sequence). The CDR3 extends over 15 amino acids. As DNA, the CDR3 is TGTGCCAGTAGTCTTCCGGGACAGGGTCTGAATGAGCAGTTCTTC. Protein: CASSLPGQGLNEQFF.

The chain has TRBV19 and TRBJ1-5, with a possible D match to TRBD1 (5 bases). The ends were cut back, 5 bases at V and 4 bases at J, with 12 bases in the middle. The germline V gene has CDR1 LNHDA and CDR2 SQIVND (reference sequence). CDR3 length: 14 amino acids. Here the CDR3 reads CASSPEGRNQPQHF. The CDR3 DNA reads TGTGCCAGTAGTCCGGAGGGGAGGAATCAGCCCCAGCATTTT.

This clone was observed a handful of times. The rearrangement joins TRBV5-6 to TRBJ1-6; D gene unclear. The germline V gene encodes CDR1 SGHDT and CDR2 YYEEEE. The germline V and J ends were trimmed by 1 base and 10 bases, with 9 bases remaining between them. CDR3 length: 13 amino acids. As DNA, the CDR3 is TGTGCCAGCAGCTTGACGAGGGAATCACCCCTCCACTTT. Translating it yields CASSLTRESPLHF.

The chain is built from TRBV4-2 and TRBJ1-6; D is unresolved. Germline CDR1 is LGHNA and CDR2 is YNFKEQ. The CDR3 is made up of 15 amino acids. Trimming took off 0 bases at V and 9 bases at J, with 12 bases between the two ends. In DNA, the CDR3 is TGTGCCAGCAGCCAAGAAGAGGTGCCGAGTTCACCCCTCCACTTT. Protein product: CASSQEEVPSSPLHF.

The rearrangement joins TRBV15 to TRBJ2-2, with D possibly TRBD2 on 6 matching bases. The CDR3 length is 14 residues. Trimming cost V 10 bases and J 0 bases, with 12 bases left between them. Germline-derived CDR1 and CDR2 are LNHNV and YYDKDF (reference sequence). The CDR3 DNA reads as TGTGCCATCAAGGCGGGGTCGAACACCGGGGAGCTGTTTTTT. Translation: CAIKAGSNTGELFF.

Written as DNA, the CDR3 is TGTGCCAGCAGTAGAGACAGGGTGAACACCGGGGAGCTGTTTTTT. This encodes CASSRDRVNTGELFF. V gene TRBV6-5 combines with J gene TRBJ2-2; TRBD1 agrees at 7 bases. Germline V gene data show CDR1 as MNHEY and CDR2 as SVGAGI. The junction had 4 bases not matched to a gene; V was cut back by 5 bases and J by 1 base. This CDR3 comprises 15 residues.

The chain is built from TRBV7-8 and TRBJ1-2, with TRBD1 identical over 9 bases. Germline CDR1 reads SGHVS; CDR2 reads FQNEAQ. Germline trimming cut 3 bases from V and 4 bases from J; bases unmatched to any gene: 12. The CDR3 is 17 residues long. The CDR3 spells CASSFGDRELSGYGYTF. The CDR3 bases are TGTGCCAGCAGCTTTGGGGACAGGGAGCTATCGGGCTATGGCTACACCTTC.

The rearrangement links TRBV28 to TRBJ1-2; D remains unclear. This CDR3 contains 14 residues. Germline CDR1 is MDHEN and CDR2 is SYDVKM. The ends were cut back, 6 bases at V and 5 bases at J, with 16 bases in the middle. The CDR3 sequence: CASSGVDGRYGYTF. CDR3 nucleotides: TGTGCCAGCAGCGGGGTGGACGGAAGATATGGCTACACCTTC.

The chain couples TRBV5-6 to TRBJ1-2; 9 bases fit TRBD1. With 0 bases clipped from V and 4 bases from J, the junction kept 10 bases outside the gene matches. Germline CDR1 SGHDT, CDR2 YYEEEE. CDR3 length equals 17 residues. The CDR3 here is CASSLAPGTGLGYGYTF. The CDR3 DNA follows: TGTGCCAGCAGCTTGGCTCCAGGGACAGGGCTAGGCTATGGCTACACCTTC.

As for this clone: This sample also contains other DNA sequences that code for the same CDR3. The rearrangement joins TRBV15 to TRBJ1-1; perhaps TRBD1 as D (5 bases). CDR3 size: 14 residues. Germline V gene lookup returns CDR1 LNHNV and CDR2 YYDKDF (reference sequence). Trimming removed 0 bases at V and 4 bases at J, with 9 bases between. The CDR3 loop is CATSRDLRVTEAFF. Written as DNA, the CDR3 is TGTGCCACCAGCAGAGATCTCAGGGTCACTGAAGCTTTCTTT.

The CDR3 DNA is TGTGCCAGCAGCGTGGCAGAGGGCACTGAAGCTTTCTTT. Amino acids: CASSVAEGTEAFF. The rearrangement uses TRBV9 and TRBJ1-1; D not certain. The ends were cut back, 2 bases at V and 4 bases at J, with 9 bases in the middle. CDR3 length: 13 amino acids. Germline V lookup: CDR1 SGDLS, CDR2 YYNGEE.

About this clone itself: The junction and the germline gene differ at one end; a read error may be behind it. The chain has TRBV9 and TRBJ2-5, with 11 positions matching TRBD2. The V gene's germline CDR1 is SGDLS and CDR2 YYNGEE. The length of the CDR3 is 15 residues. CDR3 coding DNA: TGTGCCAGCAGCCTTAGCGGGGGGGCCTTAGAGGCCCAGTACTTC. Its translation is CASSLSGGALEAQYF.

The V call is TRBV5-4, the J call TRBJ1-1; perhaps TRBD1 as D (6 bases). The CDR3 is made up of 15 amino acids. CDR1 and CDR2 (germline): SGHNT, YYREEE (reference sequence). V was shortened by 0 bases and J by 4 bases, with 13 bases between the two germline ends. CDR3 sequence reads: CASSLAKGDGTEAFF. CDR3 nucleotide sequence: TGTGCCAGCAGCTTGGCCAAGGGGGACGGCACTGAAGCTTTCTTT.

The V gene is TRBV7-2, the J gene TRBJ2-3; 9 nucleotides line up with TRBD2. The CDR3 is 16 residues long. The ends lost 5 bases at V and 5 bases at J; junction bases unmatched: 11. CDR1 and CDR2 (germline): SGHTA, FQGNSA. The CDR3 spells CASSPDSGGPIDTQYF. For the CDR3, the DNA is TGTGCCAGCAGCCCGGATAGCGGGGGCCCCATAGATACGCAGTATTTT. The entire variable domain, with the rest obtained from reference TRBV7-2 and TRBJ2-3, is as follows: GAGVSQSPSNKVTEKGKDVELRCDPISGHTALYWYRQSLGQGLEFLIYFQGNSAPDKSGLPSDRFSAERTGGSVSTLTIQRTQQEDSAVYLCASSPDSGGPIDTQYFGPGTRLTVL.

This clone was detected ten times or more. The chain combines TRBV7-9 with TRBJ1-2; D may be TRBD1 (5 bases). The CDR3 spans 13 residues. Between the trimmed V and J ends, which lost 4 bases and 2 bases, there was a span of 8 bases. Germline lookup yields CDR1 SEHNR and CDR2 FQNEAQ (reference sequence). The CDR3 bases are TGTGCCAGCAGCTGGGGGGAGAACTATGGCTACACCTTC. It translates to CASSWGENYGYTF. Full variable domain (rest looked up from reference TRBV7-9 and TRBJ1-2): DTGVSQNPRHKITKRGQNVTFRCDPISEHNRLYWYRQTLGQGPEFLTYFQNEAQLEKSRLLSDRFSAERPKGSFSTLEIQRTEQGDSAMYLCASSWGENYGYTFGSGTRLTVV.

The CDR3 is CASSFPQGGYTF. Written as DNA, the CDR3 is TGTGCCAGCAGCTTTCCCCAGGGAGGCTACACCTTC. The V gene is TRBV5-4, the J gene TRBJ1-2, with D perhaps TRBD1 (5 bases). The germline gives CDR1 SGHNT, CDR2 YYREEE (reference sequence). CDR3 length equals 12 residues. V dropped 2 bases and J dropped 8 bases, with 10 bases sitting between them. Filled out from reference TRBV5-4 and TRBJ1-2, the complete variable domain reads ETGVTQSPTHLIKTRGQQVTLRCSSQSGHNTVSWYQQALGQGPQFIFQYYREEENGRGNFPPRFSGLQFPNYSSELNVNALELDDSALYLCASSFPQGGYTFGSGTRLTVV.

The CDR3 spells CASSRDSSLDPTVLTF. Written as DNA, the CDR3 is TGTGCCAGCAGCCGGGACTCCTCTCTGGATCCGACCGTCCTGACTTTC. The V and J genes are TRBV7-3 and TRBJ2-6, with D tentatively TRBD2 (6 bases). V was clipped by 5 bases and J by 12 bases, with 23 bases between them. Looked up from germline, CDR1 is SGHTA and CDR2 is FQGTGA. The CDR3 runs 16 residues.

This clone was observed once. The V gene is TRBV9, the J gene TRBJ2-2; a possible D gene is TRBD1 (6 bases). CDR1 and CDR2 (germline): SGDLS, YYNGEE. The V gene lost 4 bases and the J gene lost 0 bases, with 16 bases spanning the gap. The CDR3 sequence is 17 residues long. The CDR3 DNA is TGTGCCAGCAGCCCGATAGCTACAGGGACGAACACCGGGGAGCTGTTTTTT. Translation gives CASSPIATGTNTGELFF.

The chain joins TRBV2 to TRBJ2-3; 10 bases agree with TRBD2. Trimming at V came to 8 bases and at J to 2 bases, leaving 4 bases not matched to a gene. The germline CDR1 and CDR2 sequences are SNHLY and FYNNEI. The CDR3 runs 14 residues. CDR3 region: CASGLAVTTDTQYF. CDR3 in DNA: TGTGCCAGCGGACTAGCGGTCACCACAGATACGCAGTATTTT.

The rearrangement joins TRBV6-5 to TRBJ1-2; a possible D gene is TRBD1 (5 bases). This CDR3 has 15 amino acids. Deletions cut 6 bases from V and 4 bases from J, with 18 bases between. Germline V lookup: CDR1 MNHEY, CDR2 SVGAGI. DNA for the CDR3: TGTGCCAGCAGACCTTATTTGACAGAAGTCTATGGCTACACCTTC. It codes for CASRPYLTEVYGYTF.

This rearrangement joins TRBV6-6 to TRBJ1-2; no firm D call. Germline V gives CDR1 MNHNY, CDR2 SVGAGI (reference sequence). Trimming removed 6 bases at V and 1 base at J, with 12 bases between. The CDR3 is made up of 14 amino acids. The CDR3 is CASSSTGINYGYTF. In DNA form, the CDR3 reads TGTGCCAGCAGCTCAACCGGGATTAACTATGGCTACACCTTC.

The rearrangement joins TRBV2 to TRBJ2-7, with 7 bases aligning to TRBD1. V lost 10 bases and J lost 2; bases outside the gene matches: 8. In germline, CDR1 is SNHLY, CDR2 FYNNEI. This CDR3 is 13 amino acids long. This CDR3 is CAKRGTGAYEQYF. The CDR3 nucleotides are TGTGCCAAACGGGGAACAGGGGCCTACGAGCAGTACTTC.

The table lists this clone with a count of one. The chain joins TRBV19 to TRBJ2-3, with TRBD2 identical over 11 bases. Trimming cost V 0 bases and J 3 bases; bases outside gene matches: 5. The CDR3 runs 17 residues. Germline lookup yields CDR1 LNHDA and CDR2 SQIVND (reference sequence). The CDR3 here is CASSIDHSGGATDTQYF. The CDR3 nucleotides read TGTGCCAGTAGTATAGATCATAGCGGGGGGGCGACAGATACGCAGTATTTT.

V is TRBV11-1 and J is TRBJ2-5; D perhaps matches TRBD1 (6 bases). The CDR3 extends over 15 amino acids. Germline CDR1 SGHAT, CDR2 FQDESV (reference sequence). The ends were cut back, 1 base at V and 1 base at J, with 10 bases in the middle. Here the CDR3 DNA reads TGTGCCAGCAGCTTAGTAGGGGGTGGCCAAGAGACCCAGTACTTC. Translated: CASSLVGGGQETQYF.

This CDR3 reads CASSVRWQGEQFF. CDR3 DNA: TGTGCCAGCAGTGTGAGGTGGCAGGGTGAGCAGTTCTTC. The chain combines TRBV6-6 with TRBJ2-1; maybe TRBD1 (5 bases). This CDR3 spans 13 amino acids. Per the germline V gene, CDR1 is MNHNY and CDR2 is SVGAGI (reference sequence). V lost 5 bases to trimming and J lost 9 bases, with 14 bases between them.

The chain recombines TRBV10-3 with TRBJ2-7; 10 bases fit TRBD2. J lost 1 base, V lost 5 bases, and 8 bases had no gene match. Germline V CDR1 and CDR2: ENHRY, SYGVKD. The CDR3 is 16 residues long. DNA of the CDR3: TGTGCCATCAGTAATAGCGGGGGGACGACTTCCTACGAGCAGTACTTC. This translates into CAISNSGGTTSYEQYF.